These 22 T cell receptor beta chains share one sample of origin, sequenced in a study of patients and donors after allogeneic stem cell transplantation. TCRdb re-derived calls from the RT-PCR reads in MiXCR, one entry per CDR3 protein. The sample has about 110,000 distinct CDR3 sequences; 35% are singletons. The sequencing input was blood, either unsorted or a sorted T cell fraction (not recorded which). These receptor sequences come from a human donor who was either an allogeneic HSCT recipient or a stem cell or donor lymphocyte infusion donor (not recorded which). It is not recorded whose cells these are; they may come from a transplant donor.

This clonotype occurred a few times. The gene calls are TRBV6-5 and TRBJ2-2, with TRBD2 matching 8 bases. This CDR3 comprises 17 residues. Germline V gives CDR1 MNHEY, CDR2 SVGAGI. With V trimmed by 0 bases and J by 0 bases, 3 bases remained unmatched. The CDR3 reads CASSYSTLAANTGELFF. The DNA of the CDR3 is TGTGCCAGCAGTTACTCAACACTAGCGGCGAACACCGGGGAGCTGTTTTTT.

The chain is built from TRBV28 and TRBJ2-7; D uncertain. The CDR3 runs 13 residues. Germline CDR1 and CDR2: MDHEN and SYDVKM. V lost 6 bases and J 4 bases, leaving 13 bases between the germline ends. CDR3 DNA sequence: TGTGCCAGCAGCCTGGACGGCGTTTACGAGCAGTACTTC. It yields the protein CASSLDGVYEQYF.

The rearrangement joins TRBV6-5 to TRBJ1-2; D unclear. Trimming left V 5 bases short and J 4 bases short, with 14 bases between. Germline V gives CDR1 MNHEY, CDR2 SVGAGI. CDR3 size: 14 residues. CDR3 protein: CASSPFGEGYGYTF. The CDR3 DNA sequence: TGTGCCAGCAGTCCCTTCGGGGAGGGCTATGGCTACACCTTC.

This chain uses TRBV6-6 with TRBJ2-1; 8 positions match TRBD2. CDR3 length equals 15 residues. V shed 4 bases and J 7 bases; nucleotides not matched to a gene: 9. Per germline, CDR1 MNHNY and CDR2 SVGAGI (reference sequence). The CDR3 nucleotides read TGTGCCAGCAGTTCCCGGGGGAGCGGGAGTAATGAGCAGTTCTTC. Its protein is CASSSRGSGSNEQFF.

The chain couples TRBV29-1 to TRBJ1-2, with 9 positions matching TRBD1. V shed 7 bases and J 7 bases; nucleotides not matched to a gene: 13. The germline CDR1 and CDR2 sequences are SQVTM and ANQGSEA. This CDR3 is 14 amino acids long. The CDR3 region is CSGGQGGPWGGYTF. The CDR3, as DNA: TGCAGCGGGGGACAGGGTGGCCCTTGGGGTGGCTACACCTTC.

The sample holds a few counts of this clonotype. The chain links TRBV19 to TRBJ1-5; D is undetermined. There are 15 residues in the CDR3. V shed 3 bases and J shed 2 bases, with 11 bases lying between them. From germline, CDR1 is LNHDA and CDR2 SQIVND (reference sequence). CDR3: CASSIFREGNQPQHF. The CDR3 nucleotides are TGTGCCAGTAGTATCTTCCGGGAGGGCAATCAGCCCCAGCATTTT.

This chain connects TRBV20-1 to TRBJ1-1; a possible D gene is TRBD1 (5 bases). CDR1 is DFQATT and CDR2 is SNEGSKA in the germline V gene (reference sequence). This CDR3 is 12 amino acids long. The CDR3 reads CSSGPTNTEAFF. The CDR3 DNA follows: TGCAGCTCGGGACCGACTAACACTGAAGCTTTCTTT.

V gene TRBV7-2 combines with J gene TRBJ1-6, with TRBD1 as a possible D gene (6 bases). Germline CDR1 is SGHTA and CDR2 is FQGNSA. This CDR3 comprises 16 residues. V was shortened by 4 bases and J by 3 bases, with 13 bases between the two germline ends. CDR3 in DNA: TGTGCCAGCAGCTGGCTTTCAGGGGACTATAATTCACCCCTCCACTTT. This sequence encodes CASSWLSGDYNSPLHF. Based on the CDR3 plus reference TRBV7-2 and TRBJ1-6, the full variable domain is GAGVSQSPSNKVTEKGKDVELRCDPISGHTALYWYRQSLGQGLEFLIYFQGNSAPDKSGLPSDRFSAERTGGSVSTLTIQRTQQEDSAVYLCASSWLSGDYNSPLHFGNGTRLTVT.

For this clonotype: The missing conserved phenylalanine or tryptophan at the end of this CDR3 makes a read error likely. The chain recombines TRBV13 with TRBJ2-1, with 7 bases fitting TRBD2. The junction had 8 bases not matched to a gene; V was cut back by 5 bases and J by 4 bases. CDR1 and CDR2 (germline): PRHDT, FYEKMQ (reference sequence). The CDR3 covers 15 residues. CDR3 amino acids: CASSPRDYRYNEQFI. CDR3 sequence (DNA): TGTGCCAGCAGCCCAAGGGACTACCGATACAATGAGCAGTTCATC.

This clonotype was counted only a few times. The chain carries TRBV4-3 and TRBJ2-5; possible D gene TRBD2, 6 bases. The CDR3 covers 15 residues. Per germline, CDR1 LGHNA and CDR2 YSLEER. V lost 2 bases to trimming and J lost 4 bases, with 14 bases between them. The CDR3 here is CASSQPLGSVETQYF. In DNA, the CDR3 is TGCGCCAGCAGCCAACCACTCGGGAGCGTAGAGACCCAGTACTTC.

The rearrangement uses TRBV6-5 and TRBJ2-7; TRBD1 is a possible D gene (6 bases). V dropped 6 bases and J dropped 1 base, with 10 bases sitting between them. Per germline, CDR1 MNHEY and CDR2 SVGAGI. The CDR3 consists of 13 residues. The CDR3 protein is CASRSTGSYEQYF. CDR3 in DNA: TGTGCCAGCAGATCCACAGGGTCCTACGAGCAGTACTTC.

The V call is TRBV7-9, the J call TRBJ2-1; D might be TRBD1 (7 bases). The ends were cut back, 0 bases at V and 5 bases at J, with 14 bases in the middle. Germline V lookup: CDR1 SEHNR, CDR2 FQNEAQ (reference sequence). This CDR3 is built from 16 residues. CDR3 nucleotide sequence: TGTGCCAGCAGCTTAGCTCTCAGGGGGGACAACAATGAGCAGTTCTTC. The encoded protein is CASSLALRGDNNEQFF.

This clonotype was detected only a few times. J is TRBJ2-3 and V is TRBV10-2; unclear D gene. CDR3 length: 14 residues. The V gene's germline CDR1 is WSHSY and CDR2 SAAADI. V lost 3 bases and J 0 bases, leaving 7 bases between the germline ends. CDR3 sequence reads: CASSEMGSTDTQYF. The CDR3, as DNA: TGCGCCAGCAGTGAAATGGGAAGCACAGATACGCAGTATTTT.

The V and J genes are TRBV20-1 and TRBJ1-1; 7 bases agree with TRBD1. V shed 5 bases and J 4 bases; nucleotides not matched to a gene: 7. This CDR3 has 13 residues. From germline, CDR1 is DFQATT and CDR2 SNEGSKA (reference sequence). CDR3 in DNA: TGCAGTGCTCCGAGGACAGGAAGCACTGAAGCTTTCTTT. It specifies CSAPRTGSTEAFF.

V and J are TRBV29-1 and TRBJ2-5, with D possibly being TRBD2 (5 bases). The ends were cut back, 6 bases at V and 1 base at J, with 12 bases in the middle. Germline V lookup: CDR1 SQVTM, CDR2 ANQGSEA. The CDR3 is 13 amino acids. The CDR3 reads CSVIRLSQETQYF. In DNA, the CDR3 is TGCAGCGTGATTAGACTAAGCCAAGAGACCCAGTACTTC.

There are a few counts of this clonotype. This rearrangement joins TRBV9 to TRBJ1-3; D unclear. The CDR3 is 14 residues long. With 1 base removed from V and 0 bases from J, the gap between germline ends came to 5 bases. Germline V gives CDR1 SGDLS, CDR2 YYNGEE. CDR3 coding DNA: TGTGCCAGCAGCGTACAAAGCTCTGGAAACACCATATATTTT. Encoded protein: CASSVQSSGNTIYF.

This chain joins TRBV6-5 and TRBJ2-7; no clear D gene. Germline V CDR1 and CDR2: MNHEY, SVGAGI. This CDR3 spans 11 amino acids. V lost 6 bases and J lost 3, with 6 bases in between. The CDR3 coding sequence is TGTGCCAGCAGAGTAGGCTACGAGCAGTACTTC. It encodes CASRVGYEQYF.

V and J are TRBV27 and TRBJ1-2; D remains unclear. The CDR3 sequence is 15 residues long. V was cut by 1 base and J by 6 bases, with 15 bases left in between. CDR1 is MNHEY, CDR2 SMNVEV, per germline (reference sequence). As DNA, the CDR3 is TGTGCCAGCAGTTTATGGGCCGGGCTAAAAAATGGCTACACCTTC. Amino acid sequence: CASSLWAGLKNGYTF.

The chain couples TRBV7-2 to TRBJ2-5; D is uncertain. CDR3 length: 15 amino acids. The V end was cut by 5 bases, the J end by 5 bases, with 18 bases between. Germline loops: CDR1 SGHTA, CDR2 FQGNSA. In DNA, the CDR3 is TGTGCCAGCAGCCTCAACCCCCTTCCGGTGGAGACCCAGTACTTC. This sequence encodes CASSLNPLPVETQYF.

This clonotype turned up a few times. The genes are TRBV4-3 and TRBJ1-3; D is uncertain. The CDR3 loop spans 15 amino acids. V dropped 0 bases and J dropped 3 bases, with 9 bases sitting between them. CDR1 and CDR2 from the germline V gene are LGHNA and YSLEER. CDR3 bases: TGCGCCAGCAGCCAAGATCGGCCCTTTGGAAACACCATATATTTT. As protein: CASSQDRPFGNTIYF.

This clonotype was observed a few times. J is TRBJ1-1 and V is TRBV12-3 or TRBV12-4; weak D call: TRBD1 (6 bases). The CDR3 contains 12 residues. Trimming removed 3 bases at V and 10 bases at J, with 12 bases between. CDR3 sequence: CASSFSGRGAFF. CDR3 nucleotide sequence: TGTGCCAGCAGTTTTTCGGGCAGGGGAGCTTTCTTT.

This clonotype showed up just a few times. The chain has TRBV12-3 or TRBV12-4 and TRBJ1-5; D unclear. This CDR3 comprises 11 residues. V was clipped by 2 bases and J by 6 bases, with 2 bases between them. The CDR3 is CASSLSQPQHF. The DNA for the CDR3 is TGTGCCAGCAGTTTAAGTCAGCCCCAGCATTTT.